This entry concerns a single TCR beta chain. Germline values: CDR1 LNHDA, CDR2 SQIVND (reference sequence). CDR3 size: 16 residues. Deletions cut 7 bases from V and 0 bases from J, with 16 bases between. This record comes from a study of blood T cell repertoires in COVID-19. Whole-study context: T cells, B-cell-depleted T cells, or PBMCs provided the cDNA or gDNA that served as material.

Assay: immunoSEQ multiplex PCR; the TCRdb copy retains only in-frame clones and omits some. This sample has some 230,000 clones; around 86% occur once, and the top ten carry roughly 2.3%. This receptor was obtained from a man aged 25 to 40 who had recovered from COVID-19. J is TRBJ2-4 and V is TRBV19, with D uncertain. The sequenced sample consisted of peripheral blood. Here the CDR3 DNA reads TGTGCCAGTACCCCTGACTTTCATCCAGCCAAAAACATTCAGTACTTC. It translates to CASTPDFHPAKNIQYF.